This entry lists 32 T cell receptor beta chains sequenced from one sample in a study of metastatic and nonmetastatic thyroid tumors (dated by TCRdb to between 2020 and 2021). The library was built by means of PCR. Sequencing took place on an Illumina HiSeq 4000. Using fastp at Q25 and MiXCR, TCRdb reprocessed the public reads and kept productive beta chains. The sample table holds 89,000 or so clones, of which 8.6% were seen once. Roughly 10% of the sample is held by the ten biggest clonotypes. None of the patients had been given any treatment before thyroid surgery. What was sequenced was blood. These receptors were taken from a female donor with papillary thyroid cancer or a benign thyroid nodule (not recorded which). Some clones in this sample may be carry-over from other donors' samples.

On this clone: One base away lies a much larger clone, so this may be a sequencing read error. This likely comes from a read error, as the CDR3 has no conserved phenylalanine or tryptophan at its end. The V gene is TRBV3-1, the J gene TRBJ1-4; no firm D call. The germline V gene encodes CDR1 LGHDT and CDR2 YNNKEL (reference sequence). The CDR3 extends over 12 amino acids. Trimming pared 3 bases from V and 14 bases from J, leaving 13 bases between. The CDR3 nucleotides are TGTGCCAGCAGCCATTTGGCTCACGGGCTGTTTTCT. As protein: CASSHLAHGLFS.

This clone has at least ten counts. The chain has TRBV30 and TRBJ2-5, with D maybe TRBD2 (6 bases). Germline V gene data show CDR1 as GTSNPN and CDR2 as SVGIG (reference sequence). Trimming pared 0 bases from V and 5 bases from J, leaving 16 bases between. This CDR3 comprises 15 residues. The CDR3 is CAWSVFGGRRETQYF. DNA for the CDR3: TGTGCCTGGAGTGTATTCGGGGGTCGGAGGGAGACCCAGTACTTC.

Many counts were recorded for this clone. Other DNA sequences in the sample encode the same CDR3. The genes are TRBV7-9 and TRBJ2-7, with 9 nucleotides matching TRBD1. CDR3 length: 14 residues. With 6 bases clipped from V and 5 bases from J, the junction kept 8 bases outside the gene matches. Germline values: CDR1 SEHNR, CDR2 FQNEAQ (reference sequence). CDR3 coding DNA: TGTGCCAGCAGTTTGGGGACAGGGCTAAACGAGCAGTACTTC. Protein sequence: CASSLGTGLNEQYF.

The genes are TRBV5-1 and TRBJ1-4; D is undetermined. With 0 bases removed from V and 5 bases from J, the gap between germline ends came to 8 bases. CDR1 SGHRS and CDR2 YFSETQ come from the germline V gene. This CDR3 is 14 amino acids long. CDR3 in amino acids: CASSLAGSNEKLFF. CDR3 sequence (DNA): TGCGCCAGCAGCTTGGCGGGCTCAAATGAAAAACTGTTTTTT.

There are many counts of this clone. The chain uses TRBV27 and TRBJ2-5; the D gene is possibly TRBD1 (5 bases). The germline V gene has CDR1 MNHEY and CDR2 SMNVEV (reference sequence). The CDR3 is 15 residues long. The V and J ends lost 2 bases and 5 bases respectively, with 15 bases between them. The CDR3 bases are TGTGCCAGCAGTTTAAGGGCAGATCCAGGGGAGACCCAGTACTTC. This gives the protein CASSLRADPGETQYF.

This clone was detected many times. V and J are TRBV20-1 and TRBJ2-1, with 8 nucleotides matching TRBD2. The CDR3 covers 14 residues. CDR1 and CDR2 from the germline V gene are DFQATT and SNEGSKA (reference sequence). With 3 bases clipped from V and 7 bases from J, the junction kept 8 bases outside the gene matches. The CDR3 DNA reads as TGCAGTGCTAGGAATCCGGGGGGGAGGAATGAGCAGTTCTTC. Protein: CSARNPGGRNEQFF.

This clone was recorded many times. The gene calls are TRBV19 and TRBJ1-5; D might be TRBD1 (6 bases). Germline CDR1 LNHDA, CDR2 SQIVND (reference sequence). The CDR3 extends over 15 amino acids. Trimming stripped 6 bases from V and 0 bases from J, with 12 bases between. Here the CDR3 DNA reads TGTGCCAGTAGGTTAATGACAGGTAGCAATCAGCCCCAGCATTTT. It codes for CASRLMTGSNQPQHF.

The chain uses TRBV12-3 or TRBV12-4 and TRBJ1-1; D not resolved. The V and J ends lost 3 bases and 3 bases respectively, with 11 bases between them. This CDR3 is built from 14 residues. CDR3 coding DNA: TGTGCCAGCAGTTTGGGGATAAGGGACACTGAAGCTTTCTTT. It codes for CASSLGIRDTEAFF.

Turning to this clone: One end of the junction is discordant with germline, which a read error may explain. V and J are TRBV18 and TRBJ1-5; tentatively, D is TRBD1 (6 bases). The CDR3 covers 14 residues. Germline V gene data show CDR1 as KGHSH and CDR2 as LQKENI. The CDR3 spells CSSSRGGVGQPQHF. In DNA, the CDR3 is TGTTCCAGCTCTCGAGGGGGAGTAGGTCAGCCCCAGCATTTT. The variable domain in full, completed from reference TRBV18 and TRBJ1-5, reads NAGVMQNPRHLVRRRGQEARLRCSPMKGHSHVYWYRQLPEEGLKFMVYLQKENIIDESGMPKERFSAEFPKEGPSILRIQQVVRGDSAAYFCSSSRGGVGQPQHFGDGTRLSIL.

This clone has ten or more counts. The CDR3 DNA reads TGTGCCAGCAGCCGTGGCAGGGGGGATTACGAGCAGTACTTC. The encoded protein is CASSRGRGDYEQYF. This chain links TRBV3-1 with TRBJ2-7, with D possibly being TRBD1 (7 bases). The CDR3 has 14 residues. Germline assignment: CDR1 LGHDT and CDR2 YNNKEL (reference sequence). The V gene lost 4 bases and the J gene lost 4 bases, with 14 bases spanning the gap.

This clone was observed many times. The chain joins TRBV20-1 to TRBJ2-6; weak D call: TRBD1 (5 bases). Germline V gene sequence: CDR1 DFQATT, CDR2 SNEGSKA (reference sequence). Trimming removed 3 bases from V and 0 bases from J, with 9 bases in between. The CDR3 totals 15 residues. The DNA for the CDR3 is TGCAGTGCTAGGGAAGACAGCTCTGGGGCCAACGTCCTGACTTTC. It translates to CSAREDSSGANVLTF.

This clone has ten or more counts. The chain joins TRBV20-1 to TRBJ1-1, with D possibly being TRBD1 (5 bases). The germline gives CDR1 DFQATT, CDR2 SNEGSKA (reference sequence). This CDR3 contains 15 residues. Trimming removed 3 bases at V and 0 bases at J, with 14 bases between. The CDR3 DNA reads TGCAGTGCTAGTTCCTCGGGACTCTTGAACACTGAAGCTTTCTTT. Residues: CSASSSGLLNTEAFF.

There are many counts of this clone. With a much larger clone just one base away, this may be a read error. The rearrangement links TRBV12-3 or TRBV12-4 to TRBJ2-7, with D uncertain. V was shortened by 3 bases and J by 0 bases, with 9 bases between the two germline ends. The CDR3 loop spans 14 amino acids. The CDR3 is CASSFQDDSYEQYF. The CDR3 DNA reads TGTGCCAGCAGTTTCCAGGACGACTCCTACGAGCAGTACTTC.

This clone was found many times. The chain links TRBV5-1 to TRBJ1-2; D may be TRBD1 (5 bases). Germline CDR1 reads SGHRS; CDR2 reads YFSETQ. Deletions cut 0 bases from V and 0 bases from J, with 9 bases between. This CDR3 has 15 amino acids. CDR3 sequence (DNA): TGCGCCAGCAGCTTGGGGGGCGGAACTAACTATGGCTACACCTTC. Protein product: CASSLGGGTNYGYTF.

In this sample, this clone turned up many times. CDR3 region: CASSLTPVAGGGTGELFF. The CDR3 region has the DNA TGTGCCAGCAGCTTAACCCCCGTTGCGGGGGGGGGCACCGGGGAGCTGTTTTTT. J is TRBJ2-2 and V is TRBV7-3; TRBD2 matches 9 bases. Trimming cost V 0 bases and J 4 bases; bases outside gene matches: 9. The CDR3 sequence is 18 residues long. Germline values: CDR1 SGHTA, CDR2 FQGTGA.

This clone occurred a few times. The V call is TRBV29-1, the J call TRBJ2-1; TRBD1 matches 9 bases. The V segment lost 4 bases and the J segment 7 bases; nucleotides outside the gene matches: 8. Per the germline V gene, CDR1 is SQVTM and CDR2 is ANQGSEA. The length of the CDR3 is 14 residues. CDR3 sequence: CSVASGTGSNEQFF. In nucleotides, the CDR3 is TGCAGCGTTGCCTCCGGGACAGGGAGTAATGAGCAGTTCTTC.

This clone was seen ten or more times. The V call is TRBV20-1, the J call TRBJ1-6, with TRBD1 matching 9 bases. The CDR3 sequence is 18 residues long. Germline V CDR1 and CDR2: DFQATT, SNEGSKA (reference sequence). Trimming at V came to 5 bases and at J to 6 bases, leaving 17 bases not matched to a gene. CDR3 in amino acids: CSARYSPGTGIGNSPLHF. The CDR3 region has the DNA TGCAGTGCTCGCTACTCTCCCGGGACAGGGATCGGTAATTCACCCCTCCACTTT.

At least ten counts were recorded for this clone. The chain links TRBV20-1 to TRBJ1-5, with D uncertain. V was pared by 4 bases and J by 2 bases, with 15 bases between. There are 15 residues in the CDR3. Germline V CDR1 and CDR2: DFQATT, SNEGSKA (reference sequence). CDR3 bases: TGCAGTGCTAATACCGAGGGTTTAGGCAATCAGCCCCAGCATTTT. Translation gives CSANTEGLGNQPQHF.

The chain uses TRBV6-1 and TRBJ2-2, with D uncertain. Germline CDR1 and CDR2: MNHNS and SASEGT. The V and J ends lost 5 bases and 0 bases respectively, with 10 bases between them. CDR3 length: 15 residues. CDR3 in amino acids: CASSLKGSNTGELFF. CDR3 nucleotides: TGTGCCAGCAGTCTAAAAGGTTCGAACACCGGGGAGCTGTTTTTT.

This clone was seen repeatedly, ten times or more. The V gene is TRBV11-2, the J gene TRBJ1-5; the D is unclear. Trimming pared 4 bases from V and 6 bases from J, leaving 10 bases between. The CDR3 totals 13 residues. Germline loops: CDR1 SGHAT, CDR2 FQNNGV. CDR3 residues: CASSSRVAQPQHF. In nucleotides, the CDR3 is TGTGCCAGCAGCTCTAGGGTCGCTCAGCCCCAGCATTTT.

This clone showed up many times. This chain links TRBV6-1 with TRBJ1-2, with D perhaps matching TRBD1 (5 bases). Germline values: CDR1 MNHNS, CDR2 SASEGT. V shed 1 base and J shed 8 bases, with 23 bases lying between them. The CDR3 covers 17 residues. DNA of the CDR3: TGTGCCAGCAGTGAAGTGCCGGACAAACTTGCAGGAGAGGGCTACACCTTC. Translated, it gives CASSEVPDKLAGEGYTF.

This clone was seen a handful of times. The chain combines TRBV12-5 with TRBJ1-5; D is possibly TRBD1 (5 bases). CDR3 size: 17 residues. Trimming shortened V by 4 bases and J by 0 bases, and 16 bases separated the two germline ends. Germline loops: CDR1 LGHNT, CDR2 FRNRAP. The CDR3 loop is CASGSPTDGGSNQPQHF. The DNA for the CDR3 is TGTGCTAGTGGTTCCCCTACGGACGGGGGTAGCAATCAGCCCCAGCATTTT.

This clone was detected many times. The chain is built from TRBV7-2 and TRBJ2-4, with D unresolved. Trimming took 5 bases from V and 0 from J, leaving 14 bases between them. Germline CDR1 reads SGHTA; CDR2 reads FQGNSA. The CDR3 runs 16 residues. CDR3 protein: CASSPSGRLAKNIQYF. CDR3 DNA sequence: TGTGCCAGCAGCCCCTCCGGACGGCTAGCCAAAAACATTCAGTACTTC. Full variable domain (outside the CDR3, taken from reference TRBV7-2 and TRBJ2-4): GAGVSQSPSNKVTEKGKDVELRCDPISGHTALYWYRQSLGQGLEFLIYFQGNSAPDKSGLPSDRFSAERTGGSVSTLTIQRTQQEDSAVYLCASSPSGRLAKNIQYFGAGTRLSVL.

This clone was seen repeatedly, ten times or more. J is TRBJ2-5 and V is TRBV9; 11 nucleotides align to TRBD2. Germline-derived CDR1 and CDR2 are SGDLS and YYNGEE. The CDR3 is 16 residues long. The trim removed 4 bases at V and 7 bases at J, leaving 12 bases unmatched. The chain's CDR3 is CASSPPSGGPGGTQYF. CDR3 coding DNA: TGTGCCAGCAGCCCCCCTAGCGGGGGGCCCGGAGGGACCCAGTACTTC.

At least ten counts were recorded for this clone. The chain has TRBV5-6 and TRBJ1-5, with TRBD1 matching over 9 bases. V gave up 0 bases and J gave up 5 bases; unmatched junction bases: 6. CDR1 and CDR2 (germline): SGHDT, YYEEEE. This CDR3 has 16 amino acids. CDR3 sequence: CASSLGTGDYYQPQHF. CDR3 DNA sequence: TGTGCCAGCAGCTTGGGGACAGGGGATTACTATCAGCCCCAGCATTTT.

This clone was counted ten times or more. This chain uses TRBV20-1 with TRBJ2-1; possible D gene TRBD1, 7 bases. In germline, CDR1 is DFQATT, CDR2 SNEGSKA (reference sequence). V was cut by 0 bases and J by 8 bases, with 14 bases left in between. The CDR3 contains 14 residues. The CDR3 DNA follows: TGCAGTGCTAGAGATTCCGCAGGGGGGCATGAGCAGTTCTTC. Its protein product is CSARDSAGGHEQFF.

This clone was seen only a few times. The rearrangement links TRBV9 to TRBJ2-7; the D gene is possibly TRBD2 (5 bases). Germline V gene sequence: CDR1 SGDLS, CDR2 YYNGEE. The CDR3 sequence is 14 residues long. Trimming stripped 2 bases from V and 2 bases from J, with 11 bases between. The CDR3 region is CASSVGLAAYEQYF. The CDR3 nucleotides read TGTGCCAGCAGCGTTGGGCTAGCAGCCTACGAGCAGTACTTC. Full variable domain (remainder filled in from reference TRBV9 and TRBJ2-7): DSGVTQTPKHLITATGQRVTLRCSPRSGDLSVYWYQQSLDQGLQFLIQYYNGEERAKGNILERFSAQQFPDLHSELNLSSLELGDSALYFCASSVGLAAYEQYFGPGTRLTVT.

V gene TRBV6-2 or TRBV6-3 combines with J gene TRBJ2-1, with a tentative D call TRBD2 (5 bases). Germline V gives CDR1 MNHEY, CDR2 SVGEGT. Trimming took off 2 bases at V and 3 bases at J, with 20 bases between the two ends. CDR3 length: 18 residues. CDR3 DNA sequence: TGTGCCAGCAGTTACGGGAGCTACACCGGGAACAACTACAATGAGCAGTTCTTC. Encoded protein: CASSYGSYTGNNYNEQFF.

Points on this clone: This clone may be a read error of a much larger clone one base away. CDR3 region: CASLRSGVNNEAFF. In DNA form, the CDR3 reads TGTGCCAGCCTTCGGTCGGGAGTGAACAATGAAGCTTTCTTT. V gene TRBV2 combines with J gene TRBJ1-1; D is uncertain. Germline CDR1 is SNHLY and CDR2 is FYNNEI. This CDR3 is built from 14 residues.

This clone was detected only a few times. At one end, the junction sequence differs from germline, possibly due to a read error. This chain joins TRBV13 and TRBJ2-1; the D gene is possibly TRBD1 (5 bases). The CDR3 is 13 amino acids. The germline gives CDR1 PRHDT, CDR2 FYEKMQ (reference sequence). CDR3 sequence (DNA): TGTGCCAGCAGCGTAGGACACCCCAATGAGCAGTTCTTC. It specifies CASSVGHPNEQFF.

This clone has just a few counts. The V and J genes are TRBV27 and TRBJ1-2; D is undetermined. The CDR3 covers 15 residues. Germline V CDR1 and CDR2: MNHEY, SMNVEV (reference sequence). The V and J ends lost 2 bases and 8 bases respectively, with 18 bases between them. The chain's CDR3 is CASSLQESGVLGYTF. CDR3 bases: TGTGCCAGCAGTTTACAGGAGAGTGGGGTTCTGGGCTACACCTTC.

This clone was seen at least ten times. The chain combines TRBV7-9 with TRBJ2-1, with 7 bases matching TRBD1. The CDR3 extends over 15 amino acids. Germline V CDR1 and CDR2: SEHNR, FQNEAQ (reference sequence). V shed 3 bases, J shed 2 bases, and the junction held 4 bases outside the gene matches. In DNA, the CDR3 is TGTGCCAGCAGCTTGGTCGACAGGGCCTACAATGAGCAGTTCTTC. Protein product: CASSLVDRAYNEQFF.